This entry features one T cell receptor beta chain sequence. Its specificity is not known. TCRdb reprocessed the PCR reads using MiXCR. There are 20,000 to 30,000 clones in the sample; roughly 13% occur only once, and under 5% lies in the top ten. The data stem from a study of metastatic and nonmetastatic thyroid tumors. All patients reached thyroid surgery having received no treatment beforehand. General study results and limits: In blood and tumor, TCR beta diversity was reportedly significantly higher in malignant thyroid tumors than in benign nodules.

The ends were cut back, 4 bases at V and 6 bases at J, with 16 bases in the middle. CDR1 is MGHDK, CDR2 SYGVNS, per germline. The length of the CDR3 is 14 residues. The sequencing sample was made of blood. The sequence came from a female donor with papillary thyroid cancer or a benign thyroid nodule (not recorded which). Some clones in this sample may be carry-over from other donors' samples. V usage is TRBV25-1 and J usage is TRBJ2-7, with D possibly called TRBD1 or TRBD2 (6 bases each). CDR3 sequence: CASSAGARDVEQYV. In nucleotides, the CDR3 is TGTGCCAGCAGTGCGGGGGCCCGGGATGTCGAGCAGTACGTC.